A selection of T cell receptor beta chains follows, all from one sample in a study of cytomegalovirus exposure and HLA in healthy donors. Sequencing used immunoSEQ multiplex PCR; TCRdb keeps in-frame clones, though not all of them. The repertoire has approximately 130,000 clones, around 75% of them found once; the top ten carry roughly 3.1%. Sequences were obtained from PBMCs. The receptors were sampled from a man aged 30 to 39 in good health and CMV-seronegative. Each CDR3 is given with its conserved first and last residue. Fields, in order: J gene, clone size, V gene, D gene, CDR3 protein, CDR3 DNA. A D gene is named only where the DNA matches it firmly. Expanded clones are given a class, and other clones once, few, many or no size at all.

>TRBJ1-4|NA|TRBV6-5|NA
CASSPGQGNEKLFF
TGTGCCAGCAGCCCAGGGCAAGGGAATGAAAAACTGTTTTTT
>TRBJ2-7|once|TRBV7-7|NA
CASSLRDSGTYEQYF
TGTGCTAGCAGCTTAAGGGATAGCGGAACCTACGAGCAGTACTTC
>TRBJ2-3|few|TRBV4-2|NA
CASSQASSTDTQYF
TGTGCCAGCAGCCAAGCGTCTAGCACAGATACGCAGTATTTT
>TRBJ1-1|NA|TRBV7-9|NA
CASSPARPAGLSGTEAFF
TGTGCCAGCAGCCCCGCCAGGCCCGCGGGGTTATCGGGAACTGAAGCTTTCTTT
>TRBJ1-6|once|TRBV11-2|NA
CASSSSTGLNSPLHF
TGTGCCAGCAGCTCCTCGACAGGTCTCAATTCACCCCTCCACTTT
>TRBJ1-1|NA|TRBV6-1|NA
CASSEQERTEAFF
TGTGCCAGCAGTGAACAGGAAAGGACTGAAGCTTTCTTT
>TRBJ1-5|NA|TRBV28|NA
CASSQGSNQPQHF
TGTGCCAGCAGTCAGGGGAGCAATCAGCCCCAGCATTTT
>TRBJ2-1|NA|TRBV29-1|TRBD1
CSGRDRSINSYNEQFF
TGCAGCGGCAGGGACAGGTCGATTAACTCCTACAATGAGCAGTTCTTC
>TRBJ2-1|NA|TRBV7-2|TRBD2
CAGRAGGYNEQFF
TGTGCGGGACGAGCGGGAGGCTACAATGAGCAGTTCTTC
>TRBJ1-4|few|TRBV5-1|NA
CASSAGTPEKLFF
TGCGCCAGCAGCGCCGGGACTCCGGAAAAACTGTTTTTT
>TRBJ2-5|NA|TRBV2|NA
CASTGGGETQYF
TGTGCCAGCACCGGGGGTGGAGAGACCCAGTACTTC
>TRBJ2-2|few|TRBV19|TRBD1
CASLTGGAGTGELFF
TGTGCCAGCTTGACAGGGGGCGCCGGCACCGGGGAGCTGTTTTTT
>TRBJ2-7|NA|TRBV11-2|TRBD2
CASRRSASGSLYEQYF
TGTGCCAGCAGAAGGTCGGCTAGCGGGAGTCTCTACGAGCAGTACTTC
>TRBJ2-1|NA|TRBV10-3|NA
CAINGGSYNEQFF
TGTGCCATCAACGGGGGCTCCTACAATGAGCAGTTCTTC
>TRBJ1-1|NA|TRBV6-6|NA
CASSTAGNTEAFF
TGTGCCAGCAGTACCGCAGGGAACACTGAAGCTTTCTTT
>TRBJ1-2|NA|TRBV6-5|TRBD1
CASRTLGTGYGYTF
TGTGCCAGCAGAACCTTAGGGACAGGATATGGCTACACCTTC
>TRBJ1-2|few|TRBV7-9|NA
CASSPTAQFGYTF
TGTGCCAGCAGCCCGACAGCCCAGTTTGGCTACACCTTC
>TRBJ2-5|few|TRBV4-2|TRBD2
CASSVAGGHQETQYF
TGTGCCAGCAGCGTAGCGGGAGGGCACCAAGAGACCCAGTACTTC
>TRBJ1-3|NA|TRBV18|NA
CASSPLGARSGNTIYF
TGTGCCAGCTCACCTTTGGGGGCCCGCTCTGGAAACACCATATATTTT
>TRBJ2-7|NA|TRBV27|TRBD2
CASSKVSGMVLYEQYF
TGTGCCAGCAGCAAGGTCAGCGGGATGGTGTTATACGAGCAGTACTTC
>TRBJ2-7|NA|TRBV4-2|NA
CASSLEIRRGSYEQYF
TGTGCCAGCAGCCTCGAGATACGACGGGGCTCCTACGAGCAGTACTTC
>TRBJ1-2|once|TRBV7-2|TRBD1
CASSLATQPGQLYGYTF
TGTGCCAGCAGCTTAGCGACGCAGCCGGGACAGCTCTATGGCTACACCTTC
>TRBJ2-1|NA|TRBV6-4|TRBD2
CASSESSGRGYNEQFF
TGTGCCAGCAGTGAGTCTAGCGGGAGAGGCTACAATGAGCAGTTCTTC
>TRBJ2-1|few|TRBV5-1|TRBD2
CASSLTGTSGNEQFF
TGCGCCAGCAGCTTGACCGGGACTAGCGGGAATGAGCAGTTCTTC
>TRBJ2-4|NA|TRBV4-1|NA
CASSQDLRAEATNIQYF
TGCGCCAGCAGCCAAGATCTTAGGGCGGAGGCTACAAACATTCAGTACTTC
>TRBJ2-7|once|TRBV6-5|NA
CASSPQGFPYEQYF
TGTGCCAGCAGCCCTCAGGGGTTCCCCTACGAGCAGTACTTC
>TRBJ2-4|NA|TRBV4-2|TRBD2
CASSQDGAGGLKAKNIQYF
TGTGCCAGCAGCCAAGATGGGGCGGGGGGGCTAAAAGCCAAAAACATTCAGTACTTC
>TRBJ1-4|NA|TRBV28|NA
CAGGGATNEKLFF
TGTGCCGGGGGGGGAGCAACTAATGAAAAACTGTTTTTT
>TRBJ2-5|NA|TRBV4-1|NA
CASSQAKAVQETQYF
TGCGCCAGCAGCCAAGCGAAAGCGGTGCAAGAGACCCAGTACTTC
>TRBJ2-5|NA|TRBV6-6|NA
CASSYSTPLETQYF
TGTGCCAGCAGTTACAGCACCCCTCTAGAGACCCAGTACTTC
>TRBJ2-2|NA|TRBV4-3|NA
CASSRLLGTVSGELFF
TGCGCCAGCAGCCGGCTGCTCGGGACTGTATCCGGGGAGCTGTTTTTT
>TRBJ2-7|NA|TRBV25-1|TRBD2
CASSETRGTSGTYEQYF
TGTGCCAGCAGTGAAACCCGAGGAACTAGCGGAACCTACGAGCAGTACTTC
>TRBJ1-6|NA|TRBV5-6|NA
CASSLEAHSYNSPLHF
TGTGCCAGCAGCTTGGAAGCTCATTCCTATAATTCACCCCTCCACTTT
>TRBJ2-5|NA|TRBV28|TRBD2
CASSLESGRKTQYF
TGTGCCAGCAGTTTAGAGAGCGGGAGAAAGACCCAGTACTTC
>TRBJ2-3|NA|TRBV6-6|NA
CASKPGESVTDTQYF
TGTGCCAGCAAACCAGGGGAGTCGGTCACAGATACGCAGTATTTT
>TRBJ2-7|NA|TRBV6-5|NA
CASSSDNSYEQYF
TGTGCCAGCAGTTCGGACAACTCCTACGAGCAGTACTTC
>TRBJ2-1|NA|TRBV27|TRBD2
CASSTSGMFYNEQFF
TGTGCCAGCAGTACAAGCGGGATGTTCTACAATGAGCAGTTCTTC
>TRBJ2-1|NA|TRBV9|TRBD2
CASSERIAGRRDEQFF
TGTGCCAGCAGCGAGCGAATAGCGGGCCGTAGGGATGAGCAGTTCTTC
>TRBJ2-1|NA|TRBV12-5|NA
CASQGGERFEQFF
TGTGCTAGTCAGGGCGGGGAGAGGTTTGAGCAGTTCTTC
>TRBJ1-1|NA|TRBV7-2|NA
CASSRQPPQAFF
TGTGCCAGCAGCAGACAGCCGCCCCAGGCTTTCTTT
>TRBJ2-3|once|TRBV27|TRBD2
CASSFLAGYSTDTQYF
TGTGCCAGCAGTTTTCTAGCGGGTTACTCCACAGATACGCAGTATTTT
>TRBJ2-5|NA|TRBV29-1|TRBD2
CSVVGTSAKETQYF
TGCAGCGTTGTCGGGACTAGCGCAAAAGAGACCCAGTACTTC
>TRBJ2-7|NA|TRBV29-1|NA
CSVVVGEFSYEQYF
TGCAGCGTTGTGGTGGGAGAGTTCTCCTACGAGCAGTACTTC
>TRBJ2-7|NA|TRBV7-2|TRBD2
CASSYGLAGAEQYF
TGTGCCAGCAGCTATGGACTAGCGGGAGCCGAGCAGTACTTC
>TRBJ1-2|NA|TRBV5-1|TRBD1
CASSLETGLYGYTF
TGCGCCAGCAGCTTGGAGACAGGGCTTTATGGCTACACCTTC